This T cell receptor beta chain was identified during a study of T cell repertoires in cytomegalovirus infection. About the research overall: Peptides in the study included HLA-C-restricted and HLA-B-restricted CMV epitopes.

TCRdb passed the reads through MiXCR, listing each CDR3 protein once. This sample has 300,000 to 400,000 distinct CDR3 sequences; more than 20% occur once, and the top ten carry more than 10%. This clonotype showed up just a few times. The antigen is not known. CDR3 length: 12 residues. Trimming removed 8 bases at V and 4 bases at J, with 12 bases between. Germline lookup yields CDR1 SGHVS and CDR2 FNYEAQ. The clonotype originates from a human donor in good health (CMV status not recorded). Some clones in this sample may be carry-over from other donors' samples. The specimen was cultured PBMCs, collected from culture after CMV antigen stimulation. The chain has TRBV7-6 and TRBJ2-7; D perhaps matches TRBD2 (6 bases). The CDR3 sequence is CASGRLPYEQYF. Here the CDR3 DNA reads TGTGCCAGCGGGAGGCTACCTTACGAGCAGTACTTC.